The 20 T cell receptor beta chains below were found in one sample sequenced in a study of blood T cell repertoires in COVID-19. The repertoire was sequenced with immunoSEQ multiplex PCR; TCRdb's copy has only in-frame clones and lacks some. Of about 240,000 clones detected, roughly 89% appear once; the ten largest clones hold over 4%. The sequenced sample was PBMCs or T cells enriched from blood (not recorded which). All receptors derive from a woman in her twenties or thirties who had recovered from COVID-19.

This chain connects TRBV4-3 to TRBJ1-4; TRBD1 might be the D (5 bases). The germline CDR1 and CDR2 sequences are LGHNA and YSLEER. The CDR3 spans 15 residues. Trimming took 1 base from V and 7 from J, leaving 13 bases between them. The CDR3 DNA follows: TGCGCCAGCAGCCAAGGGCGGGTGGGGGGTGAAAAACTGTTTTTT. Amino acids: CASSQGRVGGEKLFF.

The chain is built from TRBV19 and TRBJ1-1; TRBD1 is a possible D gene (5 bases). This CDR3 region has 13 residues. Germline V gene data show CDR1 as LNHDA and CDR2 as SQIVND (reference sequence). With 7 bases removed from V and 13 bases from J, the gap between germline ends came to 22 bases. CDR3 amino acids: CASTPPGDRRVFF. DNA of the CDR3: TGTGCCAGTACCCCCCCGGGGGACCGGAGAGTTTTCTTT.

The chain couples TRBV28 to TRBJ2-7; 7 bases are shared with TRBD1. Germline V gives CDR1 MDHEN, CDR2 SYDVKM. Trimming removed 6 bases from V and 6 bases from J; junction bases left unmatched: 14. CDR3 length: 15 residues. The CDR3 protein is CASRVPGTDGFEQYF. In DNA, the CDR3 is TGTGCCAGCAGGGTACCCGGGACAGACGGATTCGAGCAGTACTTC.

V usage is TRBV11-1 and J usage is TRBJ2-7, with 10 bases aligning to TRBD2. Germline CDR1 SGHAT, CDR2 FQDESV (reference sequence). CDR3 length: 15 amino acids. Trimming removed 3 bases from V and 6 bases from J; junction bases left unmatched: 8. CDR3 bases: TGTGCCAGCAGCTTCTTGGCTAGCGGGAGACGCGAGCAGTACTTC. Protein: CASSFLASGRREQYF. The full variable domain, rest sourced from reference TRBV11-1 and TRBJ2-7, is EAEVAQSPRYKITEKSQAVAFWCDPISGHATLYWYRQILGQGPELLVQFQDESVVDDSQLPKDRFSAERLKGVDSTLKIQPAELGDSAMYLCASSFLASGRREQYFGPGTRLTVT.

This sequence joins TRBV27 and TRBJ1-1; 7 bases line up with TRBD1. CDR1 and CDR2 from the germline V gene are MNHEY and SMNVEV (reference sequence). The CDR3 covers 15 residues. V dropped 2 bases and J dropped 1; count of bases not matched to a gene: 4. CDR3 sequence reads: CASSLDRVSNTEAFF. CDR3 sequence (DNA): TGTGCCAGCAGTTTAGACAGGGTGTCGAACACTGAAGCTTTCTTT.

V gene TRBV5-4 combines with J gene TRBJ1-6; unclear D gene. This CDR3 has 18 residues. Trimming removed 1 base from V and 0 bases from J, with 14 bases in between. Germline assignment: CDR1 SGHNT and CDR2 YYREEE (reference sequence). The CDR3 DNA reads TGTGCCAGCAGCTTGAACCCCCCACAGATCTCCTATAATTCACCCCTCCACTTT. This codes for CASSLNPPQISYNSPLHF.

The sample holds one count of this clone. The V and J genes are TRBV9 and TRBJ2-7; D not certain. The germline gives CDR1 SGDLS, CDR2 YYNGEE. Trimming stripped 4 bases from V and 5 bases from J, with 13 bases between. The CDR3 is 13 amino acids. The CDR3 sequence: CASSPSGRNEQYF. The DNA for the CDR3 is TGTGCCAGCAGCCCTTCGGGTCGAAACGAGCAGTACTTC.

V and J are TRBV28 and TRBJ2-5; the match to TRBD2 covers 15 bases. Looked up from germline, CDR1 is MDHEN and CDR2 is SYDVKM. Losses at the gene ends were 5 bases for V and 4 bases for J; bases not matched to a gene: 2. This CDR3 has 15 residues. The CDR3 region has the DNA TGTGCCAGCAGTCCGGGACTAGCGGGAGGAGAGACCCAGTACTTC. Protein product: CASSPGLAGGETQYF. Full variable domain (remainder filled in from reference TRBV28 and TRBJ2-5): DVKVTQSSRYLVKRTGEKVFLECVQDMDHENMFWYRQDPGLGLRLIYFSYDVKMKEKGDIPEGYSVSREKKERFSLILESASTNQTSMYLCASSPGLAGGETQYFGPGTRLLVL.

In regard to this clone: One junction end does not reproduce the germline sequence, and a read error may be involved. Within the sample, other DNA sequences also encode this same CDR3. The chain has TRBV7-2 and TRBJ2-2, with TRBD2 matching over 8 bases. CDR3 length equals 16 residues. Germline V lookup: CDR1 SGHTA, CDR2 FQGNSA. The CDR3 nucleotides read TGCGCCAGCAGCTTAGTCTTCGGGAGGGCAGGCGGGGAGCTGTTTTTT. Translating it yields CASSLVFGRAGGELFF.

The chain joins TRBV5-5 to TRBJ2-3, with TRBD2 matching 9 bases. Germline CDR1 reads SGHKS; CDR2 reads YYEKEE (reference sequence). The CDR3 runs to 16 residues. V lost 3 bases, J lost 3 bases, and 8 bases stayed unmatched. DNA of the CDR3: TGTGCCAGCAGCTCTTTAGCGGGAGTCGAGACAGATACGCAGTATTTT. Its protein product is CASSSLAGVETDTQYF.

The CDR3, as DNA: TGTGCCAGCAGTTACAAGGTGTTGGGGGACAGGGACTACGAGCAGTACTTC. As protein: CASSYKVLGDRDYEQYF. The V gene is TRBV6-2 or TRBV6-3, the J gene TRBJ2-7, with 9 nucleotides matching TRBD1. The CDR3 is made up of 17 amino acids. Germline lookup yields CDR1 MNHEY and CDR2 SVGEGT. Germline trimming cut 2 bases from V and 3 bases from J; bases unmatched to any gene: 11.

Regarding this clone: The identical CDR3 is also encoded by other nucleotide sequences in the sample. This chain connects TRBV7-2 to TRBJ1-3; perhaps TRBD1 as D (6 bases). Trimming shortened V by 1 base and J by 1 base, and 8 bases separated the two germline ends. The germline V gene has CDR1 SGHTA and CDR2 FQGNSA. CDR3 length equals 15 residues. The CDR3 here is CASSLVTGSGNTIYF. CDR3 nucleotide sequence: TGTGCCAGCAGCTTAGTTACAGGGTCTGGAAACACCATATATTTT.

The chain employs TRBV27 and TRBJ2-7; 8 positions match TRBD2. The germline CDR1 and CDR2 sequences are MNHEY and SMNVEV (reference sequence). V was clipped by 0 bases and J by 7 bases; unmatched bases: 8. This CDR3 comprises 15 residues. CDR3 nucleotides: TGTGCCAGCAGTTTATCGACGGGAGGGTCCGGGGAGCAGTACTTC. Translation gives CASSLSTGGSGEQYF.

The V call is TRBV27, the J call TRBJ2-2, with TRBD2 identical over 10 bases. Germline trimming cut 3 bases from V and 2 bases from J; bases unmatched to any gene: 3. This CDR3 has 16 residues. The V gene's germline CDR1 is MNHEY and CDR2 SMNVEV (reference sequence). The CDR3 spells CASSLGLALNTGELFF. CDR3 sequence (DNA): TGTGCCAGCAGTTTGGGACTAGCGTTAAACACCGGGGAGCTGTTTTTT.

The table lists this clone with a few counts. The J gene is TRBJ2-2, the V gene TRBV21-1; the D segment call TRBD1 is taken from the table without a DNA check. TRBV21-1 corresponds to a pseudogene. The CDR3 has 13 residues. CDR3 in amino acids: CASSKKGVGELFF. The CDR3 DNA is TGTGCCAGCAGCAAAAAGGGGGTCGGGGAGCTGTTTTTT.

This clone has more than one count but fewer than ten. The chain employs TRBV6-2 or TRBV6-3 and TRBJ2-6, with D possibly matching TRBD1 (6 bases). From germline, CDR1 is MNHEY and CDR2 SVGEGT. The V end lost 5 bases, the J end lost 0 bases, and 8 bases lay between the germline ends. The CDR3 has 15 residues. In DNA, the CDR3 is TGTGCCAGCAGTCAGACAGGCTCTGGGGCCAACGTCCTGACTTTC. Its translation is CASSQTGSGANVLTF.

The V call is TRBV20-1, the J call TRBJ2-5, with 9 positions matching TRBD2. CDR1 is DFQATT, CDR2 SNEGSKA, per germline (reference sequence). This CDR3 has 16 amino acids. The V and J ends lost 3 bases and 1 base, in that order; junction bases with no gene match: 9. CDR3 sequence reads: CSASGIAGEIQETQYF. DNA of the CDR3: TGCAGTGCTAGTGGGATAGCGGGAGAGATCCAAGAGACCCAGTACTTC.

This rearrangement joins TRBV7-2 to TRBJ2-7, with 9 bases identical to TRBD1. Germline V gene sequence: CDR1 SGHTA, CDR2 FQGNSA. The CDR3 sequence is 14 residues long. Trimming took 0 bases from V and 4 from J; bases not matched to a gene: 1. The CDR3 here is CASSLAGTGYEQYF. The CDR3 nucleotides are TGTGCCAGCAGCTTAGCGGGGACAGGGTACGAGCAGTACTTC.

The V call is TRBV4-3, the J call TRBJ1-4; D perhaps matches TRBD1 (6 bases). This CDR3 comprises 16 residues. Between the trimmed V and J ends, which lost 0 bases and 7 bases, there was a span of 15 bases. Germline lookup yields CDR1 LGHNA and CDR2 YSLEER. CDR3 in DNA: TGCGCCAGCAGCCAAGATGAGGGGGACATTCCTGAAAAACTGTTTTTT. Translating it yields CASSQDEGDIPEKLFF.

The chain joins TRBV9 to TRBJ2-1; 10 nucleotides agree with TRBD2. CDR1 and CDR2 (germline): SGDLS, YYNGEE. The V segment lost 3 bases and the J segment 10 bases; nucleotides outside the gene matches: 10. There are 15 residues in the CDR3. CDR3 region: CASSGQSGRAREQFF. CDR3 DNA: TGTGCCAGCAGCGGACAAAGCGGGAGGGCCAGGGAGCAGTTCTTC.